This T cell receptor (beta chain) was profiled in a study of early T cells in non-severe SARS-CoV-2 infection. Study in general: Whole-blood bulk RNA, unsorted, was sequenced, and chains were unpaired. Study observations and caveats: Comparison of clonotypes with VDJdb favored anti-spike CD8 responses while missing private and CD4 specificities.

Unique molecular identifiers were added to individual cDNA molecules. TCRdb recomputed calls from the 5' RACE reads with MiXCR, one row per CDR3 protein. The sample lists 35,000 to 45,000 distinct CDR3 sequences, 5.3% occurring once. In this sample, this clonotype turned up many times. The target antigen is unknown. The CDR3 spans 14 residues. Germline V gene lookup returns CDR1 DFQATT and CDR2 SNEGSKA (reference sequence). Between the trimmed V and J ends, which lost 3 bases and 4 bases, there was a span of 15 bases. The sequence derives from an adult who was a healthcare worker with PCR-confirmed SARS-CoV-2 infection or an uninfected control (not recorded which). The V gene is TRBV20-1, the J gene TRBJ1-1, with TRBD1 as a possible D gene (6 bases). The sample was whole blood. CDR3 sequence reads: CSASLQGLGTEAFF. The CDR3 DNA is TGCAGTGCTAGCTTGCAGGGGTTGGGCACTGAAGCTTTCTTT.